The T cell receptor (beta chain) described here comes from a study of T cells in Graves' hyperthyroidism and ophthalmopathy. The germline V gene has CDR1 LNHDA and CDR2 SQIVND (reference sequence). The CDR3 contains 14 residues. The V and J ends lost 10 bases and 8 bases, in that order; junction bases with no gene match: 10. The source material, RNA transcripts, was used to amplify TCR beta CDR3 regions. The TCR CDR3 was amplified in a first-round RT-PCR using the HTBI primer set. TCRdb called the multiplex PCR reads again in MiXCR, with one record for every CDR3 protein. Of about 500,000 distinct CDR3 sequences in the sample, around 15% were seen once. Patients were aged 18 to 65, had disease duration under 2 months, and had newly diagnosed hyperthyroidism. Reasons for excluding patients were uncontrolled infection, other autoimmune disease, pregnancy or lactation.

Sample: blood. The gene calls are TRBV19 and TRBJ2-1, with 11 bases fitting TRBD1. The receptor's source is a woman younger than 35 with Graves' hyperthyroidism. The CDR3 is CATGQGGVWDEQFF. In DNA, the CDR3 is TGTGCCACGGGACAGGGGGGGGTTTGGGATGAGCAGTTCTTC.